This TCR beta chain was captured in a study of blood T cell repertoires in COVID-19. Methods used by the authors: Estimation of nucleated cell counts was performed using reference gene primer amplification. The data were produced by immunoSEQ multiplex PCR, yet TCRdb's version contains in-frame clones alone and is incomplete. That table furnishes V, J and clone size, whereas the DNA furnished D and trimming. This sample has more than 250,000 clones, with approximately 85% found just once. Unmatched junction bases numbered 6, after V lost 2 bases and J lost 10 bases. The CDR3 totals 12 residues. Germline-derived CDR1 and CDR2 are SQVTM and ANQGSEA.

This chain connects TRBV29-1 to TRBJ1-1, with 8 bases matching TRBD1. The TCR originated in a woman between 50 and 59 years old with acute or convalescent COVID-19. Sequences were obtained from peripheral blood. The chain's CDR3 is CSVEQGALGAFF. The CDR3 coding sequence is TGCAGCGTTGAACAGGGGGCTCTTGGAGCTTTCTTT.